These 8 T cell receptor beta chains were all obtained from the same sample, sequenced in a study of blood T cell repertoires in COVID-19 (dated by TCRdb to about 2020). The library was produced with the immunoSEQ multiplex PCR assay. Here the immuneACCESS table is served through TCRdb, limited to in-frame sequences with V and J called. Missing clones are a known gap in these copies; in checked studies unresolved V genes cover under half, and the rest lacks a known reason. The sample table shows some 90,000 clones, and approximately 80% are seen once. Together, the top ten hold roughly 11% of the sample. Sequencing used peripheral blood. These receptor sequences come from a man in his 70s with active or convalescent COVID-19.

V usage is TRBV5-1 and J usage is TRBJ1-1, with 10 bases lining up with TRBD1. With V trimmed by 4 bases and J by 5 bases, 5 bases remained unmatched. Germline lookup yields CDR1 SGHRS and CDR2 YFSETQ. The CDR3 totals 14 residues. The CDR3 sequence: CASSRRTGGTEAFF. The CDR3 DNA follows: TGCGCCAGCAGCCGCCGGACAGGGGGGACTGAAGCTTTCTTT.

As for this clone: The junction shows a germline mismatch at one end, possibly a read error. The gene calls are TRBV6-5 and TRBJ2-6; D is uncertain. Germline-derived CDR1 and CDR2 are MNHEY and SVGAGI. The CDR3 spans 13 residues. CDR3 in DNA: TGTGCCAGCAGCTACTCTGGGGCCAACGTCCTGACTTTC. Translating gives CASSYSGANVLTF.

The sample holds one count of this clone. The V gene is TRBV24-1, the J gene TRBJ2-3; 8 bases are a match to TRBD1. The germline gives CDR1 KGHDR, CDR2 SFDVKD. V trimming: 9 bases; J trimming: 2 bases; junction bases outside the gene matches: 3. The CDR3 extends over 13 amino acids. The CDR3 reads CATGDRITDTQYF. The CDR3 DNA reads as TGTGCCACCGGGGACAGGATCACAGATACGCAGTATTTT.

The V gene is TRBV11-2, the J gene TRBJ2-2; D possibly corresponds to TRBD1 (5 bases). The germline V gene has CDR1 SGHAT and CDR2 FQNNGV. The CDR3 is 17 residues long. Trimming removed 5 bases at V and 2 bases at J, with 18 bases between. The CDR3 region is CASSPRTGSFNTGELFF. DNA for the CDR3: TGTGCCAGCAGCCCGAGAACAGGAAGTTTTAACACCGGGGAGCTGTTTTTT.

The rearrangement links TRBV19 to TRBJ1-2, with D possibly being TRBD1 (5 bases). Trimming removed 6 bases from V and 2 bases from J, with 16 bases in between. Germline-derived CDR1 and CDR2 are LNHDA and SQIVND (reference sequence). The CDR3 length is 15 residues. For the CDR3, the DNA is TGTGCCAGTAGCCACGCGGGGGGTTACAACTATGGCTACACCTTC. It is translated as CASSHAGGYNYGYTF.

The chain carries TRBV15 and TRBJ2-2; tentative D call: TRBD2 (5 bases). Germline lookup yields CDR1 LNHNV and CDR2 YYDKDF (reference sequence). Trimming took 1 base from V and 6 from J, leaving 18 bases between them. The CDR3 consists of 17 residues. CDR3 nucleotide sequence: TGTGCCACCAGCAGAGCCGTCATTTCGACCGGGGCCGGGGAGCTGTTTTTT. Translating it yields CATSRAVISTGAGELFF.

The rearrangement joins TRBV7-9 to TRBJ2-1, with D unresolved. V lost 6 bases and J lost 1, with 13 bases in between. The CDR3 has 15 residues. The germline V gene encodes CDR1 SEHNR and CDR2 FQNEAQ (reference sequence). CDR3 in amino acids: CASSPTSNSYNEQFF. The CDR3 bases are TGTGCCAGCAGTCCTACCTCCAATTCCTACAATGAGCAGTTCTTC.

The CDR3 DNA sequence: TGTGCCACTACCAGCGCGGGGAAAGAGACCCAGTACTTC. This codes for CATTSAGKETQYF. This chain joins TRBV19 and TRBJ2-5, with a weak D call TRBD2 (6 bases). V was trimmed by 10 bases and J by 3 bases, leaving 15 bases between them. From germline, CDR1 is LNHDA and CDR2 SQIVND (reference sequence). This CDR3 is 13 amino acids long.